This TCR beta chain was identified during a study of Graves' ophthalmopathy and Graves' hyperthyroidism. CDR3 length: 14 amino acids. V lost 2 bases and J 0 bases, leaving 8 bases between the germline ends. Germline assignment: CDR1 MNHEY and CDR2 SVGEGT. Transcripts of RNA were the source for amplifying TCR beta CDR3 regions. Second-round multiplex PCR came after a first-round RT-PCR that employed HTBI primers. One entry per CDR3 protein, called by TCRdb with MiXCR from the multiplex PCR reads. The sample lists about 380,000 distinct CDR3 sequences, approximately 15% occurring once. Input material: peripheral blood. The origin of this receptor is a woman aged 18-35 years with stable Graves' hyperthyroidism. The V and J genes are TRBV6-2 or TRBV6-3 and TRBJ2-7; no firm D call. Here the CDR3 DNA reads TGTGCCAGCAGTTACCTAAGGAGCTCCTACGAGCAGTACTTC. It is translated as CASSYLRSSYEQYF.